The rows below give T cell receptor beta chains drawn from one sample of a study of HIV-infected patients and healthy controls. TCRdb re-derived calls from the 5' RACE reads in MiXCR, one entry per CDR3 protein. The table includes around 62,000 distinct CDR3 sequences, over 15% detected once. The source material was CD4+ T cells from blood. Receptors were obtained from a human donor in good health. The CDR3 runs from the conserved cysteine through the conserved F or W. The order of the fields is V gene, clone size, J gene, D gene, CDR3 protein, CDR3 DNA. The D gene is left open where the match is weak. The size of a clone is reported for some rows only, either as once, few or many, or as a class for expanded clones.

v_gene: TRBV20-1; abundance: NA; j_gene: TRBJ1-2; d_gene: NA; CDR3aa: CSAEDDVSYGYTF; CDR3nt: TGCAGTGCAGAAGACGACGTGAGCTATGGCTACACCTTC
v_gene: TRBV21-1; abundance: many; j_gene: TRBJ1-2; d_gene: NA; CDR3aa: CASSKSQGQYGYTF; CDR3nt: TGTGCCAGCAGCAAATCTCAGGGGCAATATGGCTACACCTTC
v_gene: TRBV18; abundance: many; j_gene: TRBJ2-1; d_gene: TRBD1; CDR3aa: CASRDRTLKGQFF; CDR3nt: TGTGCCAGCCGGGACAGGACGCTAAAGGGGCAGTTCTTC
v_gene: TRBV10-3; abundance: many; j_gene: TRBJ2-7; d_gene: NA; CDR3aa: CAIRGDFSYEQYF; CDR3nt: TGTGCCATCAGGGGGGACTTCTCCTACGAGCAGTACTTC
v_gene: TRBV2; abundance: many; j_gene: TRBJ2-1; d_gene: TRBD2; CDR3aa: CASSEIAGQQFF; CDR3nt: TGTGCCAGCAGTGAGATAGCGGGACAGCAGTTCTTC
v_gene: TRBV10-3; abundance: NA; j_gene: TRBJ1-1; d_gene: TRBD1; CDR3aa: CATQQGRMAEAFF; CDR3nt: TGTGCCACTCAACAGGGGAGAATGGCTGAAGCTTTCTTT
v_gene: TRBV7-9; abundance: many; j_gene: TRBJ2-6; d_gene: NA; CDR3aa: CASTTSGANVLTF; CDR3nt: TGTGCCAGCACTACCTCTGGGGCCAACGTCCTGACTTTC
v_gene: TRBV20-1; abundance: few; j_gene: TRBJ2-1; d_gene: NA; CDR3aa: CSAREGTNEQFF; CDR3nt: TGCAGTGCTAGAGAGGGGACTAATGAGCAGTTCTTC
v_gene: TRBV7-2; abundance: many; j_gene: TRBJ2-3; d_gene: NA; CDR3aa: CASSSGPWNTDTQYF; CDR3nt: TGTGCCAGCAGCTCGGGACCGTGGAACACAGATACGCAGTATTTT
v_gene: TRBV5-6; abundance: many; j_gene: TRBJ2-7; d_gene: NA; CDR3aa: CASSRGVKSSYEQYF; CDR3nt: TGTGCCAGCAGCCGAGGGGTTAAGAGCTCCTACGAGCAGTACTTC
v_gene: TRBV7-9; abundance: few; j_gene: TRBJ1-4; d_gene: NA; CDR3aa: CASTPTEYVTTNEKLFF; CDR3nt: TGTGCCAGCACCCCGACAGAGTACGTGACAACTAATGAAAAACTGTTTTTT
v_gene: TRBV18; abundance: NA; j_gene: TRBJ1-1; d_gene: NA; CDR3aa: CASSPPGAGRTEAFF; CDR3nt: TGTGCCAGCTCACCACCGGGGGCAGGGAGGACTGAAGCTTTCTTT
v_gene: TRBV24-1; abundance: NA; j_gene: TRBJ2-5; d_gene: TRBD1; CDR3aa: CATSDPQPRTGGETQYF; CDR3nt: TGTGCCACCAGTGATCCCCAACCTCGGACAGGCGGAGAGACCCAGTACTTC
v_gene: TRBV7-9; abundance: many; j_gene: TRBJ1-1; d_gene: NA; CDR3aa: CASSTTGPEAFF; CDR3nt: TGTGCCAGCAGCACCACCGGACCCGAAGCTTTCTTT
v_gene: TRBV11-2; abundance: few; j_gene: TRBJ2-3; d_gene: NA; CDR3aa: CASSSQGLVTQYF; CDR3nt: TGTGCCAGCAGCTCACAGGGTTTAGTTACGCAGTATTTT
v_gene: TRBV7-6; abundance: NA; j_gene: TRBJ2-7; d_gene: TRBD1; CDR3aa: CASSGDRHYEQYF; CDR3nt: TGTGCCAGCAGCGGGGACAGGCACTACGAGCAGTACTTC
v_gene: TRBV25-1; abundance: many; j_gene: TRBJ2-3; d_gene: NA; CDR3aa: CASKASAADTQYF; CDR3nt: TGTGCCAGCAAGGCGTCCGCCGCGGATACGCAGTATTTT
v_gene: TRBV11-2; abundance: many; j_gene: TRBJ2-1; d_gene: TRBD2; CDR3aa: CASSLRLAGGLGEQFF; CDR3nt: TGTGCCAGCAGCCTCAGACTAGCGGGGGGTTTAGGTGAGCAGTTCTTC
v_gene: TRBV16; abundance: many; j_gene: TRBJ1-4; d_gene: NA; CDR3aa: CASSHEKREKLFF; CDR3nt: TGTGCCAGCAGCCATGAAAAACGTGAAAAACTGTTTTTT
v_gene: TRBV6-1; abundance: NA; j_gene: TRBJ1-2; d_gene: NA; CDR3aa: CASRSDRDYGYTF; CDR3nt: TGTGCCAGCAGGTCAGACAGAGACTATGGCTACACCTTC
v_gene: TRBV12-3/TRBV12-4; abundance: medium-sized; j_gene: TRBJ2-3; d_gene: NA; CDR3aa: CASSLPGTDTQYF; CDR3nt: TGTGCCAGCAGTTTGCCGGGCACAGATACGCAGTATTTT
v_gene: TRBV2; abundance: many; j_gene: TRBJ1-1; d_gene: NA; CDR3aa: CASHTDSMNTEAFF; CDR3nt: TGTGCCAGCCATACAGATTCTATGAACACTGAAGCTTTCTTT
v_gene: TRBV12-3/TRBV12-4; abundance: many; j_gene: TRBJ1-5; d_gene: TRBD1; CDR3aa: CASSSHRGHLVQPQHF; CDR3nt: TGTGCCAGCAGTTCGCACAGGGGGCATTTAGTTCAGCCCCAGCATTTT
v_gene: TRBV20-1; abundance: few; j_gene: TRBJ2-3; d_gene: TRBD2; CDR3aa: CSARDPLAGGTDTQYF; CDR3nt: TGCAGTGCTAGAGATCCACTAGCGGGAGGAACAGATACGCAGTATTTT
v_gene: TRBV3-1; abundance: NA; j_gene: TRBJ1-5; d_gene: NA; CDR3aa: CASSSTRQGNQPQHF; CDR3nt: TGTGCCAGCAGCTCCACCAGACAGGGCAATCAGCCCCAGCATTTT
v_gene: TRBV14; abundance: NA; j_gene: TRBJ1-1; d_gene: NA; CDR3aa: CASSQEVPGRTNTEAFF; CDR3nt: TGTGCCAGCAGCCAAGAAGTTCCAGGCCGAACGAACACTGAAGCTTTCTTT
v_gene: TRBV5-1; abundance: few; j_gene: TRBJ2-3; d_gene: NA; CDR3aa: CASSTAHTQYF; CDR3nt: TGCGCCAGCAGCACCGCACATACGCAGTATTTT
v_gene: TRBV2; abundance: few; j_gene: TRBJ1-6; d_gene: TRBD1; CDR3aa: CASRLGQGANSPLHF; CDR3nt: TGTGCCAGCAGGCTAGGACAGGGGGCCAATTCACCCCTCCACTTT
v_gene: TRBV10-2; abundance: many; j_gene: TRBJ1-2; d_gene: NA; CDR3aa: CASSVAGYSTNYGYTF; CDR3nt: TGCGCCAGCAGTGTTGCAGGGTACTCCACTAACTATGGCTACACCTTC
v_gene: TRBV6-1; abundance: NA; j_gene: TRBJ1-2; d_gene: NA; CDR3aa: CASRGVSDYGYTF; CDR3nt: TGTGCCAGCAGAGGGGTTTCGGACTATGGCTACACCTTC
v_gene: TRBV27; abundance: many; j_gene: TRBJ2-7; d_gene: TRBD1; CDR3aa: CASSTLPGTGARPSSYEQYF; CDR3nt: TGTGCCAGCAGTACACTTCCCGGGACAGGGGCCCGACCCAGCTCCTACGAGCAGTACTTC
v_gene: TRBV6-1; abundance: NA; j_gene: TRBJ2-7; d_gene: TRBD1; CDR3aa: CASQYRGVSYEQYF; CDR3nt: TGTGCCAGCCAGTACAGGGGTGTCTCCTACGAGCAGTACTTC
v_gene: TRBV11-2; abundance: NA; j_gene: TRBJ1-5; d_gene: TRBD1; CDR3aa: CASSGGTGSLGNQPQHF; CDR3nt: TGTGCCAGCAGCGGGGGGACAGGGAGTCTTGGCAATCAGCCCCAGCATTTT
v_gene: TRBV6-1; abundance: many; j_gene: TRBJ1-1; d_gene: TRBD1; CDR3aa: CASSGDRVGTEAFF; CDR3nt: TGTGCCAGCAGTGGGGACAGGGTTGGCACTGAAGCTTTCTTT
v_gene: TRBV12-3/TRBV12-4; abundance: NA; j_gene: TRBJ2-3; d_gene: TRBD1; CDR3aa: CASRTLGDRGRLGTQYF; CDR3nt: TGTGCCAGCAGAACCTTGGGGGACAGGGGGCGTCTCGGTACGCAGTATTTT
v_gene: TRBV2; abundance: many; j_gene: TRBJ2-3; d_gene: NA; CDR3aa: CASTQRRTGTLTSDTQYF; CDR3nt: TGTGCCAGCACCCAAAGAAGGACCGGGACCCTAACTTCAGATACGCAGTATTTT
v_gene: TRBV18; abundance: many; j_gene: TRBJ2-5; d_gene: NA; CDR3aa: CASSPPNGPETQYF; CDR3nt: TGTGCCAGCTCACCACCGAACGGTCCAGAGACCCAGTACTTC
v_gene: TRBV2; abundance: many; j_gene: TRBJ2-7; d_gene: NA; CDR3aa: CASSEPRGPYEQYF; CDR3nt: TGTGCCAGCAGTGAACCCAGGGGACCCTACGAGCAGTACTTC
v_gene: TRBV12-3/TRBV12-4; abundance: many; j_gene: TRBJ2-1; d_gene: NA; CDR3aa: CASSFSGFRFRSSYNEQFF; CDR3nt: TGTGCCAGCAGTTTTTCAGGGTTTAGGTTCCGCAGCTCCTACAATGAGCAGTTCTTC
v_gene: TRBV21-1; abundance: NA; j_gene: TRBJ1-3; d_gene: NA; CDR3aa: CASSKRDRGNTIYF; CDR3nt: TGTGCCAGCAGCAAACGGGACCGTGGAAACACCATATATTTT
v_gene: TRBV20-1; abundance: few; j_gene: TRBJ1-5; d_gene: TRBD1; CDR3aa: CSARASGGYSNQPQHF; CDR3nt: TGCAGTGCTAGAGCGTCAGGGGGTTATAGCAATCAGCCCCAGCATTTT
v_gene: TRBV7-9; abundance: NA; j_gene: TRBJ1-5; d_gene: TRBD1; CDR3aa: CASSLIWGTGSNRSEPQHF; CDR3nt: TGTGCCAGCAGCTTAATCTGGGGGACAGGCTCAAACCGTTCGGAGCCCCAGCATTTT
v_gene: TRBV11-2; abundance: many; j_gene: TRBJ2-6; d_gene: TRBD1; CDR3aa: CASSLDGTGRSGANVLTF; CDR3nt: TGTGCCAGCAGCTTAGATGGGACAGGGAGGTCTGGGGCCAACGTCCTGACTTTC
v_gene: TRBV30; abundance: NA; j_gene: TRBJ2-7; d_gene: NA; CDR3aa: CAWSGVRSSYEQYF; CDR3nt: TGTGCCTGGAGTGGTGTCAGGAGCTCCTACGAGCAGTACTTC
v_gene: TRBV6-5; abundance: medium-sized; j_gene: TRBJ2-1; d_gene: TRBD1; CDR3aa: CASSYSPTGGLYNEQFF; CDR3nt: TGTGCCAGCAGTTACTCCCCGACAGGGGGCCTCTACAATGAGCAGTTCTTC
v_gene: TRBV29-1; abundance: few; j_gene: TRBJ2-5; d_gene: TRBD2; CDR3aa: CSVETFLAEQETQYF; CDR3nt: TGCAGCGTCGAGACGTTTCTAGCGGAGCAAGAGACCCAGTACTTC
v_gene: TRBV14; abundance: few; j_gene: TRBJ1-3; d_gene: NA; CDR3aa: CASSRSGSSGNTIYF; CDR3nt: TGTGCCAGCAGCCGATCCGGGAGCTCTGGAAACACCATATATTTT
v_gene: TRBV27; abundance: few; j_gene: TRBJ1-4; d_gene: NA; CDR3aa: CASSFGRGEKLFF; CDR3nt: TGTGCCAGCAGTTTTGGCCGAGGGGAAAAACTGTTTTTT